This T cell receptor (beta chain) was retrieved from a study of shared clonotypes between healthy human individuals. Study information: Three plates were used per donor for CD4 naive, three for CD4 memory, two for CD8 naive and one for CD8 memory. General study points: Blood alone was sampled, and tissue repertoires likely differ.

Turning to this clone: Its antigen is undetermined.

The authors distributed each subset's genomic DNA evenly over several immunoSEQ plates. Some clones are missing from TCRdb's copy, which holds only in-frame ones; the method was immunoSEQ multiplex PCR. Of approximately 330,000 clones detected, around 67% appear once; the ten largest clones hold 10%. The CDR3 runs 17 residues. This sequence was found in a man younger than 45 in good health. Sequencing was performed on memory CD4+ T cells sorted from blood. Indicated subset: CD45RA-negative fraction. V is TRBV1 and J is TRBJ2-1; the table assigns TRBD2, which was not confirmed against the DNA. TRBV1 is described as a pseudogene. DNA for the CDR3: TGCACCAGCAGCCAAACGAACCAGCGGCAAAGCCACAATGAGCAGTTCTTC. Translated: CTSSQTNQRQSHNEQFF.